This entry concerns a single T cell receptor beta chain. This sample stems from a study of control samples from healthy donors and cancer patients. Trimming at V came to 0 bases and at J to 9 bases, leaving 10 bases not matched to a gene. Per germline, CDR1 MGHRA and CDR2 YSYEKL. This CDR3 is built from 16 residues. Assay used: immunoSEQ multiplex PCR; TCRdb lists only in-frame clones, some missing. The table lists under 200,000 clones, over 90% of them singletons. The V and J genes are TRBV4-1 and TRBJ2-7; TRBD2 agrees at 11 bases. Source material: blood. The sequence derives from a woman aged 30 to 39 in good health. The CDR3 DNA follows: TGCGCCAGCAGCCAAGACGTAACTAGCGGGAGCATATGGCAGTACTTC. Translating it yields CASSQDVTSGSIWQYF.